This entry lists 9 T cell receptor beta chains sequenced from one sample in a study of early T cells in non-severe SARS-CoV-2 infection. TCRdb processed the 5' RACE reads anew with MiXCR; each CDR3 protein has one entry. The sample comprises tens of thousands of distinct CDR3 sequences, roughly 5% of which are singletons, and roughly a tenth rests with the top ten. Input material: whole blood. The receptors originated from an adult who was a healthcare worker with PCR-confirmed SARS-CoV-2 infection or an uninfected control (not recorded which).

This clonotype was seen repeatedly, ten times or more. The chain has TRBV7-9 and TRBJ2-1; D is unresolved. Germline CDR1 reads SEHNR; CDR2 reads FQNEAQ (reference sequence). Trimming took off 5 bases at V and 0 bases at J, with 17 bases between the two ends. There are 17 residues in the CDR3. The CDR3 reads CASSGFMGGSSYNEQFF. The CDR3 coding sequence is TGTGCCAGCAGCGGATTTATGGGCGGTAGCTCCTACAATGAGCAGTTCTTC. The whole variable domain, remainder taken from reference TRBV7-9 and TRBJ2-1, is DTGVSQNPRHKITKRGQNVTFRCDPISEHNRLYWYRQTLGQGPEFLTYFQNEAQLEKSRLLSDRFSAERPKGSFSTLEIQRTEQGDSAMYLCASSGFMGGSSYNEQFFGPGTRLTVL.

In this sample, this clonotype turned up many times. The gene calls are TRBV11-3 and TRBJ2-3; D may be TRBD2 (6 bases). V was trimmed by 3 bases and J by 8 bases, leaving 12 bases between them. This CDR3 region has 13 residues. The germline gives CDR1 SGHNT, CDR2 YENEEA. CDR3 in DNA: TGTGCCAGCAGCTTTGGGGACTTTCCTACGCAGTATTTT. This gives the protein CASSFGDFPTQYF. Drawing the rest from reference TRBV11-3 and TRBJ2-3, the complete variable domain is EAGVVQSPRYKIIEKKQPVAFWCNPISGHNTLYWYLQNLGQGPELLIRYENEEAVDDSQLPKDRFSAERLKGVDSTLKIQPAELGDSAVYLCASSFGDFPTQYFGPGTRLTVL.

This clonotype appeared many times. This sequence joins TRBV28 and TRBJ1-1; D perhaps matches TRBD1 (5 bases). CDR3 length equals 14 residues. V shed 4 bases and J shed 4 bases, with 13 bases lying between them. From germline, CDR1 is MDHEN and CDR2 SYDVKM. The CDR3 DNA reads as TGTGCCAGCAGTTCCCCGGGGGGTGGCACTGAAGCTTTCTTT. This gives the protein CASSSPGGGTEAFF.

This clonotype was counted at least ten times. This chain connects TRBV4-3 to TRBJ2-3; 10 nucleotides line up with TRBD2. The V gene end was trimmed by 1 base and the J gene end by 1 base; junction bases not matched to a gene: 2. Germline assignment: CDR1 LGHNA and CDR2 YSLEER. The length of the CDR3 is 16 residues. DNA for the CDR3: TGCGCCAGCAGCCAAGTTGGGACTAGCGGCACAGATACGCAGTATTTT. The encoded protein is CASSQVGTSGTDTQYF.

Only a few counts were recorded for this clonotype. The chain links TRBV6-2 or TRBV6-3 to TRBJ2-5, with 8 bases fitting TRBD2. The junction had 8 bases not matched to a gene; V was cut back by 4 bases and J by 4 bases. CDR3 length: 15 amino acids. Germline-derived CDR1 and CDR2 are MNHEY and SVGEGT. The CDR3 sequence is CASSFWGLAGETQYF. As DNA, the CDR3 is TGTGCCAGCAGTTTCTGGGGTCTAGCGGGAGAGACCCAGTACTTC.

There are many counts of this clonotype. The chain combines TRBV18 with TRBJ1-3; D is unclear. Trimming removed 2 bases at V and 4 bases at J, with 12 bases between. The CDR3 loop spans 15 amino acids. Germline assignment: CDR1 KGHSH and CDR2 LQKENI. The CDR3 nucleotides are TGTGCCAGCTCACCAGGCGGAGTAACAGGAAACACCATATATTTT. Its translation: CASSPGGVTGNTIYF.

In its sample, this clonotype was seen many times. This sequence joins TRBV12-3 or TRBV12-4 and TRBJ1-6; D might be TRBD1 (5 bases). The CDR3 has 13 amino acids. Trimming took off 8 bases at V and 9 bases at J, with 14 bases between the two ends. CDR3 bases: TGTGCCAGCCAACAGGAAAGGGGTTCACCCCTCCACTTT. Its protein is CASQQERGSPLHF.

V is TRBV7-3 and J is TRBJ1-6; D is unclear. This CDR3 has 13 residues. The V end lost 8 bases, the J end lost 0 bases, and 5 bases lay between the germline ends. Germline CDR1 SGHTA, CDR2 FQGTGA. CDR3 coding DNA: TGTGCCAGCTCCGTCTCCTATAATTCACCCCTCCACTTT. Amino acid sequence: CASSVSYNSPLHF.

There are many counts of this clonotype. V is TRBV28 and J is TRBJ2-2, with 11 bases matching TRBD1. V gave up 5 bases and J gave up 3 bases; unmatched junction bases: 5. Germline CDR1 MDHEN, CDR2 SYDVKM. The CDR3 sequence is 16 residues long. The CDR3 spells CASSQGTGGYTGELFF. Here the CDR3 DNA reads TGTGCCAGCAGTCAGGGGACAGGGGGTTACACCGGGGAGCTGTTTTTT.